The sequence of this T cell receptor beta chain was determined in a study of cytomegalovirus exposure and HLA in healthy donors. Study-wide results and caveats: Researchers reported from a later analysis that most CMV-associated TCR beta chains appeared HLA-restricted.

Use of 60 Vbeta and 13 Jbeta primers characterized the PCR. Assay used: immunoSEQ multiplex PCR; TCRdb lists only in-frame clones, some missing. The sample has about 190,000 clones, about 81% seen once. Concerning this clone itself: The antigen is undetermined.

What was sequenced was PBMCs. This TCR came from a man aged 30 to 39 in good health and CMV-seropositive.

DNA for the CDR3: TGTGCCAGTAGTATTGGTCAGTTCTATGGCTACACCTTC. Translation: CASSIGQFYGYTF. The rearrangement joins TRBV19 to TRBJ1-2; D ambiguous. V lost 3 bases and J lost 4, with 9 bases in between. CDR3 size: 13 residues. Germline V CDR1 and CDR2: LNHDA, SQIVND (reference sequence).